This T cell receptor (beta chain) was captured in a study of blood T cell repertoires in COVID-19. Study in general: There were acute and convalescent COVID-19 samples, and they came from the United States, Italy and Spain. PBMCs, B-cell-depleted T cells, or T cells were the source of the cDNA or gDNA that made up the material.

Authors' methods: Nucleated cell number was recorded as an estimate derived from reference gene primer amplification. This table comes from immunoSEQ multiplex PCR, and its TCRdb copy is limited to in-frame clones, with some not included. V, J and clone size are taken as reported in that table, and D and trimming were inferred from the DNA itself. The sample has 200,000 to 300,000 clones; over 70% are singletons. The CDR3 is made up of 15 amino acids. V dropped 1 base and J dropped 2 bases, with 9 bases sitting between them. CDR1 SGHAT and CDR2 FQNNGV come from the germline V gene. Of note for this clone: This CDR3 is also generated by other DNA sequences in the sample.

Sequencing was done on a sample of peripheral blood. The clonotype originates from a human donor in a cohort sampled during active COVID-19. This chain uses TRBV11-2 with TRBJ1-5; possibly TRBD1 for D (6 bases). The CDR3 protein is CASSLAAGGNQPQHF. CDR3 DNA: TGTGCCAGCAGCTTAGCTGCAGGGGGCAATCAGCCCCAGCATTTT.